This T cell receptor beta chain was identified in a study of blood T cell repertoires in COVID-19 (dated by TCRdb to 2018 to 2021). Turning to the overall study: Samples from collaborators originated in the United States, Italy and Spain and spanned both the acute and convalescent phases of COVID-19. Where HLA class I and class II types were available, the types were taken from metadata supplied by the sample provider, not from assay-based typing. The samples were drawn from the first 160 participants of the ongoing ImmuneRACE study and from 950 to 1,500 subjects provided by 6 global collaborators. The repertoires were released in a freely available public database meant as a resource for research on the immune response to SARS-CoV-2. The material from the prospective study consisted of cDNA or gDNA derived from T cells, B-cell-depleted T cells, or PBMCs. The sample metadata nearly always contained a de-identified subject ID, COVID-19 status, age in years and sex. The dataset comprised deeply sampled blood TCRbeta repertoires from subjects exposed to, actively infected with, or recovered from COVID-19. Overall study results and their limits: The amount of clinical and demographic metadata varied by source and participant and was provided uncurated.

Regarding this clone: Its antigen specificity is not known. The record has no base qualities; no much larger clone is one base away.

The collaborating institutions used their own protocols to collect whole blood in K2EDTA tubes. For TCRbeta analysis, collaborator samples were shipped as frozen whole blood, as isolated PBMCs, or as DNA extracted from either sample type. TCRbeta CDR3 regions were amplified from genomic DNA by means of the immunoSEQ Assay, a bias-controlled multiplex PCR. The authors' analysis ran thus. The number of nucleated cells in each sample was estimated by amplification of reference gene primers within the assay. To quantify the absolute abundance of each unique TCRbeta CDR3 rearrangement, sequence reads were collapsed and filtered. For each sample, productive Simpson clonality was calculated as the square root of Simpson's diversity index over productive rearrangements. TCRdb holds this immuneACCESS table with in-frame rearrangements only. Some clones are missing; in checked studies, unresolved V genes explain under half, and the rest has no known cause. Clone size and the V and J calls come from that table; the DNA yielded D and trimming. Within this sample are about 37,000 clones, with roughly 84% of them counted one time only. Approximately 10% of the sample rests with the top ten.

Material: peripheral blood. The TCR comes from a man in his sixties with active COVID-19.

The DNA sequence is TGTGCCAGCAGCGTAGCCCTGAGCTCCTACAATGAGCAGTTCTTC. It encodes CASSVALSSYNEQFF. The rearrangement joined TRBV9 to TRBJ2-1; the D gene is not confidently resolved. Including cysteine and phenylalanine, the CDR3 has 15 amino acids. The retained sequence is limited to the CDR3, 45 bases, with the frame set at the first base. From the germline V gene, CDR1 is SGDLS and CDR2 is YYNGEE. V is reduced by 0 bases and J by 0 bases, leaving a spacing of 7 bases between them.